This TCR beta chain was obtained from a study of Ad26.COV2.S vaccination and SARS-CoV-2 variants. On the study more broadly: Among those in the COV1001 Ad26.COV2.S trial arm was the donor.

Sequencing used immunoSEQ multiplex PCR; TCRdb keeps in-frame clones, though not all of them. The sample comprises about 350,000 clones, 88% of which are singletons, and around 6.4% rests with the top ten. This sample's treatment: roughly 19 received Ad26.COV2.S at low or high dose, single or two shots; 5 received placebo; per-sample allocation not given. Samples came from day 63 after the first vaccine or placebo injection. The donor's status was that of an adult aged 18-55 years in Boston. The V end lost 3 bases, the J end lost 4 bases, and 11 bases lay between the germline ends. The CDR3 runs 14 residues. In germline, CDR1 is SGHNT, CDR2 YYREEE (reference sequence). On this clone itself: Its specificity is not known.

Broader study findings: Post-vaccination breadth of spike-specific CD8+ and CD4+ T cell responses was reportedly substantial.

The chain combines TRBV5-4 with TRBJ2-1; D may match TRBD1 or TRBD2 (5 bases each). The sequenced sample was peripheral blood, obtained in a trial of Ad26.COV2.S vaccine versus placebo. The sequence derives from a person aged 18 to 65 who received the Ad26.COV2.S COVID-19 vaccine or a placebo. Here the CDR3 reads CASSSEGSYNEQFF. The CDR3 DNA reads TGTGCCAGCAGCTCAGAGGGGAGTTACAATGAGCAGTTCTTC. Combining the CDR3 with reference TRBV5-4 and TRBJ2-1 gives the whole variable domain ETGVTQSPTHLIKTRGQQVTLRCSSQSGHNTVSWYQQALGQGPQFIFQYYREEENGRGNFPPRFSGLQFPNYSSELNVNALELDDSALYLCASSSEGSYNEQFFGPGTRLTVL.